One sample yielded the 13 T cell receptor beta chains listed below, sequenced in a study of control samples from healthy donors and cancer patients. This table comes from immunoSEQ multiplex PCR, and its TCRdb copy is limited to in-frame clones, with some not included. Of about 130,000 clones in the sample, around 94% were seen once. The sequenced sample consisted of PBMCs. The receptors originated from a man between 60 and 75 years old with colorectal cancer.

The chain has TRBV5-8 and TRBJ2-7; D not resolved. Germline-derived CDR1 and CDR2 are SGHTS and YDEGEE. V lost 2 bases and J 0 bases, leaving 18 bases between the germline ends. The CDR3 covers 17 residues. The CDR3 spells CASSLMLGRSNSYEQYF. The CDR3 DNA reads as TGTGCCAGCAGCTTAATGCTAGGACGGAGCAACTCCTACGAGCAGTACTTC.

This rearrangement joins TRBV5-6 to TRBJ2-7; no reliable D call. The CDR3 is 13 amino acids. CDR1 is SGHDT, CDR2 YYEEEE, per germline. Deletions cut 0 bases from V and 5 bases from J, with 9 bases between. The CDR3 is CASSLESRHEQYF. As DNA, the CDR3 is TGTGCCAGCAGCTTGGAGTCGCGCCACGAGCAGTACTTC.

This clone was detected once. The rearrangement uses TRBV5-1 and TRBJ2-5, with 13 bases fitting TRBD2. The germline CDR1 and CDR2 sequences are SGHRS and YFSETQ. The CDR3 contains 17 residues. The trim removed 4 bases at V and 2 bases at J, leaving 8 bases unmatched. The CDR3 loop is CASSRTSGGTRQETQYF. In DNA form, the CDR3 reads TGCGCCAGCAGCCGGACTAGCGGGGGAACAAGGCAAGAGACCCAGTACTTC.

The V and J genes are TRBV27 and TRBJ1-1; no clear D gene. Trimming removed 1 base at V and 4 bases at J, with 10 bases between. Germline assignment: CDR1 MNHEY and CDR2 SMNVEV (reference sequence). The CDR3 runs 14 residues. The CDR3 DNA reads TGTGCCAGCAGTTTATTAACGGGAGGCACTGAAGCTTTCTTT. Amino acid sequence: CASSLLTGGTEAFF.

The chain carries TRBV5-1 and TRBJ1-5; no reliable D call. The CDR3 contains 14 residues. The V and J ends lost 0 bases and 6 bases respectively, with 10 bases between them. Germline CDR1 is SGHRS and CDR2 is YFSETQ. The CDR3 DNA sequence: TGCGCCAGCAGCTTGGATTCGGGAGGTCAGCCCCAGCATTTT. Translating it yields CASSLDSGGQPQHF.

The V call is TRBV19, the J call TRBJ2-7; no firm D call. CDR1 and CDR2 (germline): LNHDA, SQIVND (reference sequence). V dropped 4 bases and J dropped 0 bases, with 10 bases sitting between them. This CDR3 spans 14 amino acids. The CDR3 DNA reads TGTGCCAGTAGTACAGCCGTCAGCTCCTACGAGCAGTACTTC. Residues: CASSTAVSSYEQYF.

J is TRBJ2-3 and V is TRBV4-1, with D possibly called TRBD1 or TRBD2 (6 bases each). This CDR3 has 17 residues. The V gene lost 0 bases and the J gene lost 4 bases, with 17 bases spanning the gap. Germline V lookup: CDR1 MGHRA, CDR2 YSYEKL. CDR3 sequence: CASSQEGSTGAADTQYF. CDR3 nucleotide sequence: TGCGCCAGCAGCCAAGAGGGCTCCACGGGGGCGGCAGATACGCAGTATTTT.

This chain uses TRBV19 with TRBJ1-2, with D unresolved. The CDR3 loop spans 17 amino acids. V was cut by 3 bases and J by 1 base, with 18 bases left in between. Per germline, CDR1 LNHDA and CDR2 SQIVND (reference sequence). The CDR3 sequence is CASSINLPWNDNYGYTF. The CDR3 nucleotides read TGTGCCAGTAGTATTAACCTCCCTTGGAATGATAACTATGGCTACACCTTC.

This clone is a singleton in its sample. The rearrangement links TRBV7-2 to TRBJ1-1; perhaps TRBD1 as D (5 bases). Germline V CDR1 and CDR2: SGHTA, FQGNSA. The V end lost 1 base, the J end lost 2 bases, and 17 bases lay between the germline ends. This CDR3 comprises 17 residues. The CDR3 DNA reads TGTGCCAGCAGCTTAGGCTTCATGGGAGGGGCAAACACTGAAGCTTTCTTT. As protein: CASSLGFMGGANTEAFF.

This chain uses TRBV5-8 with TRBJ2-3; 8 nucleotides align to TRBD1. This CDR3 has 14 residues. Per germline, CDR1 SGHTS and CDR2 YDEGEE. Losses at the gene ends were 5 bases for V and 6 bases for J; bases not matched to a gene: 8. CDR3 sequence reads: CASSVQGVADTQYF. CDR3 in DNA: TGTGCCAGCAGTGTACAGGGGGTGGCGGATACGCAGTATTTT.

The rearrangement joins TRBV3-1 (or the pseudogene TRBV3-2) to TRBJ2-2; no clear D. CDR1 is LGHDT and CDR2 is YNNKEL in the germline V gene (reference sequence). V lost 1 base, J lost 3 bases, and 9 bases lay in between. The CDR3 totals 15 residues. CDR3 nucleotides: TGTGCCAGCAGCCAAGGGAGAATTTACACCGGGGAGCTGTTTTTT. This translates into CASSQGRIYTGELFF.

This chain uses TRBV6-5 with TRBJ2-7; TRBD2 is a possible D gene (5 bases). V was shortened by 6 bases and J by 3 bases, with 12 bases between the two germline ends. Germline CDR1 reads MNHEY; CDR2 reads SVGAGI. This CDR3 comprises 13 residues. The CDR3 here is CASRTPGSYEQYF. The CDR3 DNA sequence: TGTGCCAGCAGAACCCCGGGGAGCTACGAGCAGTACTTC.

This rearrangement joins TRBV10-3 to TRBJ2-5; D might be TRBD1 (6 bases). The germline V gene encodes CDR1 ENHRY and CDR2 SYGVKD. Trimming cost V 6 bases and J 0 bases, with 14 bases left between them. The CDR3 loop spans 15 amino acids. The CDR3 bases are TGTGCCATCAGCAAGGACAGCCCGTACCAAGAGACCCAGTACTTC. Protein sequence: CAISKDSPYQETQYF.